This paragraph reports one T cell receptor (beta chain). Its antigen remains unidentified. The germline V and J ends were trimmed by 1 base and 1 base, with 7 bases remaining between them. Germline V gene data show CDR1 as SEHNR and CDR2 as FQNEAQ (reference sequence). The CDR3 length is 14 residues. This sample stems from a study of Ad26.COV2.S vaccination and SARS-CoV-2 variants. Study at large: It was the COV1001 Ad26.COV2.S trial arm that included the donor.

Treatment given: over 15 received Ad26.COV2.S at low or high dose, single or two shots; 5 received placebo; per-sample allocation not given. All samples were drawn on day 63, counting from the first vaccine or placebo injection. Its platform was an Ad26 vector, and its expressed antigen was Wuhan-strain SARS-CoV-2 spike. Study-level points and caveats: Estimates derived from TCR breadth and depth analyses may have underestimated total T cell responses. Whether participants received vaccine or placebo, their non-spike TCR breadth was similar.

Repertoires were generated with immunoSEQ multiplex PCR, while TCRdb's copy carries only in-frame clones and drops some. The repertoire holds about 460,000 clones, 80% to 90% seen once, with around 1.8% in the top ten. The TCR was taken from a person aged 18-60 years who received the Ad26.COV2.S COVID-19 vaccine or a placebo. The material was peripheral blood, obtained in a trial of Ad26.COV2.S vaccine versus placebo. V usage is TRBV7-9 and J usage is TRBJ1-1, with D unresolved. The CDR3 coding sequence is TGTGCCAGCAGCTTAGAGGTGGCGAACACTGAAGCTTTCTTT. It codes for CASSLEVANTEAFF. Based on the CDR3 plus reference TRBV7-9 and TRBJ1-1, the full variable domain is DTGVSQNPRHKITKRGQNVTFRCDPISEHNRLYWYRQTLGQGPEFLTYFQNEAQLEKSRLLSDRFSAERPKGSFSTLEIQRTEQGDSAMYLCASSLEVANTEAFFGQGTRLTVV.